This T cell receptor (beta chain) came from a study of blood T cells in healthy people across ages (dated by TCRdb to 2015 to 2017). About the investigation overall: In model experiments, roughly one uniquely barcoded TCR beta cDNA molecule per two T cells was captured by template switching. To track age-related changes in TCR beta repertoire diversity, the study relied on deep sequencing normalized with unique cDNA molecular identifiers. The donors were split into four age groups: young (average 16 years), middle-aged (more than 35), aged (more than 55) and long-lived (more than 80). To avoid experimental bias, donors of different ages were distributed randomly across sequencing lanes. Using the same blood draw, the study looked at two additional independent replicas of 1 million unique cDNA reads for two donors, one aged 18 to 30 and the other aged 80 or older. What the authors observed across the whole study: Total diversity estimates from one million sequenced T cells were considered lower bounds and underestimates. Donor CMV infection status was unknown, potentially confounding age-related changes in expanded clonotypes. Conclusive comparison of naive and antigen-experienced compartments was prevented by the profiling of bulk unsorted PBMCs. Observed TCR beta diversity correlated strongly with the percentage of naive T cells measured by flow cytometry. Compared with the aged group, the long-lived group had more naive CD4+ T cells, fewer expanded clones and increased TCR diversity, a pattern suggesting age selection. Observed TCR beta diversity per million T cells fell roughly linearly with age, and a significant reduction was already apparent by age around 40.

In the germline V gene, CDR1 corresponds to MNHEY and CDR2 to SVGAGI. V and J are trimmed by 6 bases and 2 bases, and the gene matches miss 10 bases of the junction. Measured from the cysteine to the phenylalanine, the CDR3 is 16 residues long. The retained sequence is limited to the CDR3, 48 bases, with the frame set at the first base. The roughly 42 donors, aged about 6 to 90 years, were systemically healthy Caucasian individuals from Russia. Each donor gave about 11 milliliters of peripheral blood, drawn into EDTA-treated Vacutainer tubes. Ficoll-Paque density-gradient centrifugation was used to isolate PBMCs, with at least 6.5 million per sample. Trizol reagent was used to extract total RNA from the PBMCs, yielding at least 5.5 micrograms per sample. For every donor, flow cytometry on a PBMC aliquot measured the percentage of naive CD45RAhigh/CD27high T cells. Library creation used 5' RACE. Instrument on record: Illumina HiSeq 2500. A second PCR of about 7 to 12 cycles was run with a J-beta primer mix and a sample-barcoded 5' primer. Each TCR beta cDNA molecule received a unique molecular identifier from a template-switch 5' adaptor carrying 12 random nucleotides. Each sample yielded at least 2.5 million CDR3-containing paired-end reads. First-strand cDNA was synthesized from all RNA with the Mint cDNA synthesis kit, primed by a TRBC-specific oligonucleotide. All cDNA was treated with uracil-DNA glycosylase and then went through a first 18-cycle PCR with the universal primers M1SS and BC2_uni_R. In the source study's methods: For normalization, 1 million high-quality reads, each with a distinct molecular identifier, were randomly selected from each sample. Instead of being binned into consensus sequences, reads with shared molecular identifiers were discarded. CDR3 identification, clonotype clustering and error correction used MiTCR with a Q25 quality threshold and the strictest error-elimination algorithm. A nonparametric unseen species model with Euler transformation was used to estimate lower-bound total TCR beta diversity. Clones were called with MiXCR by TCRdb after fastp trimmed the public reads at Q25, and only in-frame beta chains were retained. Each CDR3 protein appears once, grouped with its most common genes and DNA. TCRdb's processing, not the authors' own work, is the source of the V and J calls. The sample data list about 760,000 distinct CDR3 sequences, and 56% of these were observed just once. The ten top clones hold roughly 25% of the sample.

This clonotype has a single count. Its antigen is currently not known. The record has no base qualities; no much larger clone is one base away. Rearrangement joined TRBV6-5 to TRBJ2-3; 8 bases in between match TRBD2. The clonotype was recovered from a man in his forties in good health. Sequenced: blood. The CDR3 protein: CASRPGTSGYTDTQYF. The sequenced DNA is TGTGCCAGCAGACCGGGGACTAGTGGGTACACAGATACGCAGTATTTT.